A selection of T cell receptor beta chains follows, all from one sample in a study of lymphopenia after photon versus proton radiotherapy. The protocol was immunoSEQ multiplex PCR, while the TCRdb copy is restricted to in-frame clones and leaves out a portion. Here the sample spans 14,000 or so clones, 65% to 85% being singletons. Sequences were derived from peripheral blood, sampled from a patient treated with photon-based radiotherapy. Receptor source: a man aged 45 to 65 with gastric cancer. Each CDR3 is given with its conserved first and last residue. A D gene is named only where the DNA matches it firmly. Expanded clones are given a class, and other clones once, few, many or no size at all.

J	V	D	size	CDR3	DNA
TRBJ2-5	TRBV5-1	NA	NA	CASSSGTQIPQETQYF	TGCGCCAGCAGCTCCGGGACACAGATTCCTCAAGAGACCCAGTACTTC
TRBJ1-2	TRBV6-1	NA	few	CASNLDGYTF	TGTGCCAGCAATCTGGATGGCTACACCTTC
TRBJ1-2	TRBV28	NA	NA	CASSFRGYGYTF	TGTGCCAGCAGTTTCCGTGGCTATGGCTACACCTTC
TRBJ2-5	TRBV6-1	TRBD2	few	CASSEASSGVRETQYF	TGTGCCAGCAGTGAAGCGTCTAGCGGAGTACGGGAGACCCAGTACTTC
TRBJ2-4	TRBV5-6	NA	NA	CASSSIVGNIQYF	TGTGCCAGCAGCTCAATCGTAGGAAACATTCAGTACTTC
TRBJ2-2	TRBV5-6	NA	NA	CASSLAGANTGELFF	TGTGCCAGCAGCTTGGCAGGGGCGAACACCGGGGAGCTGTTTTTT
TRBJ1-1	TRBV6-1	NA	NA	CASSEARRTTEAFF	TGTGCCAGCAGTGAAGCGAGAAGAACCACTGAAGCTTTCTTT
TRBJ2-3	TRBV10-1	TRBD2	NA	CASSPGGGGTQYF	TGCGCCAGCAGTCCTGGCGGGGGGGGCACGCAGTATTTT
TRBJ1-3	TRBV7-8	TRBD1	few	CASSPQGDTIYF	TGTGCCAGCAGCCCTCAGGGGGACACCATATATTTT
TRBJ1-1	TRBV5-1	TRBD1	NA	CASSLFSGQGSTEAFF	TGCGCCAGCAGCTTGTTTTCGGGACAGGGTTCCACTGAAGCTTTCTTT
TRBJ1-6	TRBV6-6	NA	NA	CASSSTRLYNSPLHF	TGTGCCAGCAGTTCTACACGGCTATATAATTCACCCCTCCACTTT
TRBJ2-3	TRBV6-4	TRBD2	NA	CASSDGAGGPDTQYF	TGTGCCAGCAGTGACGGGGCGGGGGGGCCAGATACGCAGTATTTT
TRBJ2-1	TRBV9	NA	NA	CASSEGLDNEQFF	TGTGCCAGCAGCGAGGGACTCGACAATGAGCAGTTCTTC
TRBJ2-1	TRBV28	TRBD1	NA	CASSPLRGLSEQFF	TGTGCCAGCAGTCCTCTCAGGGGGCTCAGTGAGCAGTTCTTC
TRBJ1-1	TRBV29-1	NA	NA	CSVVTTGPHTEAFF	TGCAGCGTTGTAACTACAGGGCCGCACACTGAAGCTTTCTTT
TRBJ1-1	TRBV6-5	TRBD1	NA	CASSTRDRVEAFF	TGTGCCAGCAGTACCCGAGACAGGGTAGAAGCTTTCTTT
TRBJ2-7	TRBV19	TRBD1	NA	CASSGGTGASPYEQYF	TGTGCCAGTAGCGGAGGAACAGGGGCTTCCCCCTACGAGCAGTACTTC
TRBJ2-1	TRBV7-2	NA	NA	CASRATMRAPRYNEQFF	TGTGCCAGCAGGGCAACCATGCGCGCCCCACGGTACAATGAGCAGTTCTTC
TRBJ1-1	TRBV14	NA	few	CASSHISRGTLRGNEAFF	TGTGCCAGCAGCCACATCTCAAGGGGGACCCTCCGGGGCAATGAAGCTTTCTTT
TRBJ1-4	TRBV5-1	TRBD1	once	CASSLDPQGEKLFF	TGCGCCAGCAGCTTAGATCCACAGGGGGAAAAACTGTTTTTT
TRBJ1-5	TRBV5-6	NA	NA	CASSSTQLRNQPQHF	TGTGCCAGCAGCTCTACGCAATTGCGCAATCAGCCCCAGCATTTT
TRBJ1-5	TRBV27	NA	NA	CASRPRALNSNQPQHF	TGTGCCAGCAGACCGCGGGCCCTAAATAGCAATCAGCCCCAGCATTTT
TRBJ2-7	TRBV6-1	NA	NA	CASSVSTGTYEQYF	TGTGCCAGCAGTGTCTCGACGGGGACCTACGAGCAGTACTTC
TRBJ1-5	TRBV5-6	TRBD1	NA	CASSVDRGWPQHF	TGTGCCAGCAGCGTAGACAGGGGTTGGCCCCAGCATTTT
TRBJ2-7	TRBV18	NA	few	CASSPGQTYEQYF	TGTGCCAGCTCGCCAGGACAGACCTACGAGCAGTACTTC
TRBJ2-5	TRBV5-6	NA	NA	CASSFRAVGGRETQYF	TGTGCCAGCAGCTTCCGAGCCGTGGGGGGCAGAGAGACCCAGTACTTC
TRBJ2-7	TRBV20-1	NA	once	CSAEGSYEQYF	TGCAGTGCCGAGGGCTCCTACGAGCAGTACTTC
TRBJ2-7	TRBV20-1	NA	NA	CSARASYEQYF	TGCAGTGCTAGAGCATCCTACGAGCAGTACTTC
TRBJ2-5	TRBV4-2	NA	NA	CASSQDPPRGVRETQYF	TGTGCCAGCAGCCAAGATCCCCCCCGCGGGGTTAGAGAGACCCAGTACTTC
TRBJ1-2	TRBV5-6	NA	NA	CASSPLQIDDGYTF	TGTGCCAGCAGCCCACTACAGATCGATGATGGCTACACCTTC
TRBJ1-1	TRBV6-5	NA	NA	CASGVSEAFF	TGTGCCAGCGGAGTCTCTGAAGCTTTCTTT
TRBJ2-1	TRBV4-3	TRBD2	NA	CASSQDIAGYNEQFF	TGCGCCAGCAGCCAAGACATAGCGGGTTACAATGAGCAGTTCTTC
TRBJ2-7	TRBV11-2	TRBD1	NA	CASSTGTGRYEQYF	TGTGCCAGCAGTACCGGGACAGGGAGGTACGAGCAGTACTTC
TRBJ1-3	TRBV9	NA	NA	CASSPPGTASGNTIYF	TGTGCCAGCAGCCCACCCGGGACCGCCTCTGGAAACACCATATATTTT
TRBJ1-3	TRBV5-1	NA	NA	CASSLEGTPRNTIYF	TGCGCCAGCAGCTTGGAAGGGACTCCTCGGAACACCATATATTTT
TRBJ2-3	TRBV9	NA	NA	CASSPHIDTQYF	TGTGCCAGCAGCCCCCATATAGATACGCAGTATTTT